This T cell receptor beta chain was sequenced in a study of T-cell reconstitution after alpha-beta-depleted transplantation in children. Preparation of the TCRbeta library used unique molecular identifiers. MiXCR was run by TCRdb on the PCR reads, yielding one entry per CDR3 protein. The sample includes some 600,000 distinct CDR3 sequences, around a sixth of them seen just once. This clonotype was detected ten times or more. The germline gives CDR1 SQVTM, CDR2 ANQGSEA. The CDR3 extends over 13 amino acids. V dropped 7 bases and J dropped 0; count of bases not matched to a gene: 2. The gene calls are TRBV29-1 and TRBJ2-2; 7 positions agree with TRBD1. The sequence was collected from a human donor who donated a stem cell graft to a child with acute myeloid leukemia. The sample was PBMCs from the stem cell graft donor, taken from the stem cell graft. The CDR3 DNA reads as TGCAGCGGTGGGACAGCGAACACCGGGGAGCTGTTTTTT. It specifies CSGGTANTGELFF.